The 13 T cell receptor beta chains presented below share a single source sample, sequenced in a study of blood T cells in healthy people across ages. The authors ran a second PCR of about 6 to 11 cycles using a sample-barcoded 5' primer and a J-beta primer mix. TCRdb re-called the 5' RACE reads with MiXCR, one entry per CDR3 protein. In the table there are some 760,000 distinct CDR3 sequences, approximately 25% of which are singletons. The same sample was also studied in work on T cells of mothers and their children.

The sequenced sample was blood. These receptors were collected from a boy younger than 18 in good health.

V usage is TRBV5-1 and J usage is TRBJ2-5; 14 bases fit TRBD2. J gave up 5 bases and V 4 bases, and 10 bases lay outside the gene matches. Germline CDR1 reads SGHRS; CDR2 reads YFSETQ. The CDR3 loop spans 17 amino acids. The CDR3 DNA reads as TGCGCCAGCAGCCCGGGACTAGCGGGGGTCAGTGGGGAGACCCAGTACTTC. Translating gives CASSPGLAGVSGETQYF. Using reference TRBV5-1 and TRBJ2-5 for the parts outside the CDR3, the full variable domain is KAGVTQTPRYLIKTRGQQVTLSCSPISGHRSVSWYQQTPGQGLQFLFEYFSETQRNKGNFPGRFSGRQFSNSRSEMNVSTLELGDSALYLCASSPGLAGVSGETQYFGPGTRLLVL.

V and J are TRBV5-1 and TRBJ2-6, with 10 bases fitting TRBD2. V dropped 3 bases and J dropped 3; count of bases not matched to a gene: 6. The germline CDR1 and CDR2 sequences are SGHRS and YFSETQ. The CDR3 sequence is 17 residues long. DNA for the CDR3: TGCGCCAGCAGCTCGGTAGCGGGGGGAGGTGGGGCCAACGTCCTGACTTTC. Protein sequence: CASSSVAGGGGANVLTF.

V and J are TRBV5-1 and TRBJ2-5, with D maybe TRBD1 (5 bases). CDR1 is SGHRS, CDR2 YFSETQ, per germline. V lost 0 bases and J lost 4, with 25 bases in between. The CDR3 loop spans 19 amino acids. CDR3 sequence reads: CASSLEKFLWQGKGETQYF. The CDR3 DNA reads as TGCGCCAGCAGCTTGGAGAAGTTTTTATGGCAGGGTAAAGGAGAGACCCAGTACTTC.

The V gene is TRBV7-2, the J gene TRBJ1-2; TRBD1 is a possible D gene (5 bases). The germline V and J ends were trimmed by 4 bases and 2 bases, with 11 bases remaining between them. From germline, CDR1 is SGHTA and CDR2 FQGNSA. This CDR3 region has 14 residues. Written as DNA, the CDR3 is TGTGCCAGCAGCTGGGACGGCACAAACTATGGCTACACCTTC. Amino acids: CASSWDGTNYGYTF.

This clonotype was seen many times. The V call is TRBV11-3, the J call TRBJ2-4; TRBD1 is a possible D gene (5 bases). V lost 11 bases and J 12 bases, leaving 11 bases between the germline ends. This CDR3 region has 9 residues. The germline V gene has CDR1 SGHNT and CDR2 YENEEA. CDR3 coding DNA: TGTGCCCTCAGGCAGGGTCAGTACTTC. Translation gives CALRQGQYF.

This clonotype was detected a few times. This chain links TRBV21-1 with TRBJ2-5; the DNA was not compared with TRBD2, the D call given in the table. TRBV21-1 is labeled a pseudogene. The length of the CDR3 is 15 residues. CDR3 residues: CASRTGPPRQETQYF. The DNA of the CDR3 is TGTGCCAGCCGCACGGGCCCTCCTCGGCAAGAGACCCAGTACTTC.

The CDR3 reads CASIPQRMNTEAFF. In DNA form, the CDR3 reads TGCGCCAGCATCCCTCAACGGATGAACACTGAAGCTTTCTTT. V is TRBV10-2 and J is TRBJ1-1; no firm D call. The CDR3 totals 14 residues. CDR1 and CDR2 (germline): WSHSY, SAAADI. The V and J ends lost 7 bases and 0 bases respectively, with 12 bases between them.

The CDR3 region has the DNA TGTGCCAGCAGTGAACTCTTTGTGGAGAACCGTGGCTACACCTTC. Translation gives CASSELFVENRGYTF. The chain recombines TRBV2 with TRBJ1-2; unclear D gene. CDR1 is SNHLY, CDR2 FYNNEI, per germline. The length of the CDR3 is 15 residues. The V end was cut by 2 bases, the J end by 7 bases, with 17 bases between.

The CDR3 region is CASSWGQGSYNEQFF. CDR3 coding DNA: TGCGCCAGCAGCTGGGGACAGGGTTCCTACAATGAGCAGTTCTTC. The V gene is TRBV5-1, the J gene TRBJ2-1, with 9 nucleotides matching TRBD1. The CDR3 sequence is 15 residues long. Germline values: CDR1 SGHRS, CDR2 YFSETQ. With V trimmed by 3 bases and J by 1 base, 2 bases remained unmatched. The full variable domain, in which reference TRBV5-1 and TRBJ2-1 provide the parts outside the CDR3, is KAGVTQTPRYLIKTRGQQVTLSCSPISGHRSVSWYQQTPGQGLQFLFEYFSETQRNKGNFPGRFSGRQFSNSRSEMNVSTLELGDSALYLCASSWGQGSYNEQFFGPGTRLTVL.

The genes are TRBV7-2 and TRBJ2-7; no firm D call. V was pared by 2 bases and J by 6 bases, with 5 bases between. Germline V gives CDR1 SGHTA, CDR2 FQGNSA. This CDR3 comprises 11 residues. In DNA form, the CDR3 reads TGTGCCAGCAGCTTATTATCCGAGCAGTACTTC. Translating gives CASSLLSEQYF.

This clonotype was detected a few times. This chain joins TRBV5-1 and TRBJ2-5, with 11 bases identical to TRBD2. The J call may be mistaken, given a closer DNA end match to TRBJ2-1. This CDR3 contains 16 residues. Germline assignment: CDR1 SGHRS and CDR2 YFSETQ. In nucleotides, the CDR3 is TGCGCCAGCAGCCCGCCTACTAGCGGGAGTTCCGGTGAGCAGTTCTTC. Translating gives CASSPPTSGSSGEQFF.

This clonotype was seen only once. The CDR3 sequence is CASSAQGNEAFF. In DNA, the CDR3 is TGTGCCAGCAGCGCACAGGGCAATGAAGCTTTCTTT. This chain connects TRBV7-2 to TRBJ1-1; D may be TRBD1 (6 bases). Trimming cost V 5 bases and J 7 bases, with 11 bases left between them. Germline values: CDR1 SGHTA, CDR2 FQGNSA. The CDR3 is made up of 12 amino acids.

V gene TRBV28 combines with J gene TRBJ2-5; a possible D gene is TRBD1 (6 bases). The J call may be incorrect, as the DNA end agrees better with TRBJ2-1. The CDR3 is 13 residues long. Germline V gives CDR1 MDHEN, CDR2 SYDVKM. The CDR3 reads CASSLQGRDEQFF. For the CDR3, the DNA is TGTGCCAGCAGCCTACAGGGAAGGGATGAGCAGTTCTTC.